Shown below are 2 T cell receptor beta chains from a single sample sequenced in a study of control samples from healthy donors and cancer patients. The method was immunoSEQ multiplex PCR; TCRdb's version includes in-frame clones alone and lacks a portion of them. The table has 150,000 or so clones, nearly 95% seen once. Sequences were obtained from blood. The receptors were sampled from a man aged 45-65 years in good health.

The chain joins TRBV7-8 to TRBJ2-7; D is possibly TRBD2 (6 bases). Trimming took off 6 bases at V and 7 bases at J, with 19 bases between the two ends. CDR1 and CDR2 (germline): SGHVS, FQNEAQ. The CDR3 spans 14 residues. CDR3 residues: CASRTGSQELEQYF. The CDR3 DNA is TGTGCCAGCAGAACCGGGAGTCAGGAGTTGGAGCAGTACTTC.

This chain uses TRBV6-2 or TRBV6-3 with TRBJ2-7, with D uncertain. The CDR3 totals 11 residues. V lost 5 bases and J lost 2, with 4 bases in between. Germline lookup yields CDR1 MNHEY and CDR2 SVGEGT. Here the CDR3 DNA reads TGTGCCAGCAGTAAACCCTACGAGCAGTACTTC. This codes for CASSKPYEQYF.